The next 32 T cell receptor beta chains were all read from a single sample in a study of cytomegalovirus exposure and HLA in healthy donors. In the PCR, 60 Vbeta and 13 Jbeta primers were used. The repertoire was sequenced with immunoSEQ multiplex PCR; TCRdb's copy has only in-frame clones and lacks some. This sample carries about 130,000 clones, around 75% of them seen once, and the ten largest clones take around 2.9%. The material sequenced was PBMCs. The receptors stem from a young man in good health and CMV-seronegative.

The rearrangement uses TRBV29-1 and TRBJ2-7, with a possible D match to TRBD1 (5 bases). The CDR3 contains 11 residues. V was shortened by 5 bases and J by 2 bases, with 7 bases between the two germline ends. The germline V gene has CDR1 SQVTM and CDR2 ANQGSEA. The DNA for the CDR3 is TGCAGCGTTCAGGGAACCTACGAGCAGTACTTC. Encoded protein: CSVQGTYEQYF.

The chain combines TRBV30 with TRBJ1-5; no clear D. Trimming stripped 0 bases from V and 10 bases from J, with 10 bases between. CDR3 length equals 12 residues. Germline V gene data show CDR1 as GTSNPN and CDR2 as SVGIG (reference sequence). The CDR3: CAWSVRSGPQHF. CDR3 DNA sequence: TGTGCCTGGAGTGTACGGTCGGGACCCCAGCATTTT.

The chain recombines TRBV9 with TRBJ2-1; 7 bases fit TRBD1. The CDR3 contains 15 residues. Losses at the gene ends were 4 bases for V and 7 bases for J; bases not matched to a gene: 11. Germline V gene sequence: CDR1 SGDLS, CDR2 YYNGEE. This CDR3 is CASSSGAGGMNEQFF. The DNA of the CDR3 is TGTGCCAGCAGCTCAGGGGCAGGGGGTATGAATGAGCAGTTCTTC.

The V call is TRBV4-1, the J call TRBJ2-7; 14 bases are a match to TRBD2. CDR3 length: 18 residues. J lost 0 bases, V lost 3 bases, and 7 bases had no gene match. CDR1 is MGHRA and CDR2 is YSYEKL in the germline V gene. The CDR3 sequence is CASSQVGLAGGSSYEQYF. The CDR3 region has the DNA TGCGCCAGCAGCCAGGTCGGACTAGCGGGGGGAAGCTCCTACGAGCAGTACTTC.

V gene TRBV7-6 combines with J gene TRBJ2-2, with 7 bases lining up with TRBD2. The CDR3 has 16 amino acids. Germline trimming cut 5 bases from V and 4 bases from J; bases unmatched to any gene: 10. The V gene's germline CDR1 is SGHVS and CDR2 FNYEAQ. The CDR3 is CASSGGGRTSTGELFF. In nucleotides, the CDR3 is TGTGCCAGCAGCGGGGGGGGTAGGACTAGCACCGGGGAGCTGTTTTTT.

This chain links TRBV27 with TRBJ2-1; TRBD2 matches at 11 bases. V was pared by 2 bases and J by 0 bases, with 3 bases of the junction left unmatched. This CDR3 is built from 17 residues. Per germline, CDR1 MNHEY and CDR2 SMNVEV (reference sequence). CDR3 loop: CASSLPGTSGSYNEQFF. CDR3 sequence (DNA): TGTGCCAGCAGTTTACCTGGGACTAGCGGCTCCTACAATGAGCAGTTCTTC.

About this clone itself: An end of the junction differs from the germline gene, which may be a read error. V is TRBV7-9 and J is TRBJ1-1; D ambiguous. Germline V gene data show CDR1 as SEHNR and CDR2 as FQNEAQ (reference sequence). The CDR3 loop spans 12 amino acids. CDR3: CSSSLAYGQAFF. CDR3 DNA sequence: TGTTCCAGCAGCTTAGCGTATGGCCAAGCTTTCTTT.

This clone was seen a few times. The J gene is TRBJ1-1, the V gene TRBV29-1; TRBD1 might be the D (5 bases). V lost 7 bases and J lost 2, with 17 bases in between. The CDR3 runs to 14 residues. Germline CDR1 is SQVTM and CDR2 is ANQGSEA. The chain's CDR3 is CSAKVGGLNTEAFF. The CDR3 DNA reads TGCAGCGCTAAGGTGGGGGGACTAAACACTGAAGCTTTCTTT.

The chain uses TRBV5-1 and TRBJ1-1, with D perhaps matching TRBD1 (6 bases). The V gene's germline CDR1 is SGHRS and CDR2 YFSETQ. The CDR3 consists of 18 residues. V was pared by 0 bases and J by 0 bases, with 18 bases between. CDR3 amino acids: CASSLGFSGALMNTEAFF. In DNA form, the CDR3 reads TGCGCCAGCAGCTTGGGATTCTCAGGGGCCCTAATGAACACTGAAGCTTTCTTT.

This clone was observed a handful of times. The CDR3 region has the DNA TGTGCCACCAGCAGTCCCGGGACTAGCGGGAAAGAGACCCAGTACTTC. Translating it yields CATSSPGTSGKETQYF. The gene calls are TRBV15 and TRBJ2-5; 13 bases agree with TRBD2. CDR3 length: 16 amino acids. Germline CDR1 LNHNV, CDR2 YYDKDF (reference sequence). Trimming took 3 bases from V and 3 from J; bases not matched to a gene: 4.

The chain joins TRBV5-1 to TRBJ2-3; 7 nucleotides line up with TRBD2. After removal of 0 bases from V and 2 bases from J, the junction contained 6 bases not matched to a gene. Germline CDR1 is SGHRS and CDR2 is YFSETQ. CDR3 length: 16 amino acids. The CDR3 region is CASSLDVGRPTDTQYF. For the CDR3, the DNA is TGCGCCAGCAGCTTGGATGTCGGGAGGCCCACAGATACGCAGTATTTT.

The chain recombines TRBV28 with TRBJ2-7; 8 positions match TRBD1. The germline V gene has CDR1 MDHEN and CDR2 SYDVKM. The CDR3 is 15 residues long. The trim removed 5 bases at V and 2 bases at J, leaving 8 bases unmatched. The CDR3 here is CASSLHRGETYEQYF. DNA for the CDR3: TGTGCCAGCAGTCTCCACAGGGGGGAGACCTACGAGCAGTACTTC.

This sequence joins TRBV13 and TRBJ2-1; D is possibly TRBD2 (6 bases). Per germline, CDR1 PRHDT and CDR2 FYEKMQ (reference sequence). Trimming removed 2 bases at V and 0 bases at J, with 20 bases between. This CDR3 has 19 residues. CDR3 DNA sequence: TGTGCCAGCAGCTTATTACGGCCTAGCGCCCCTTACTCCTACAATGAGCAGTTCTTC. It yields the protein CASSLLRPSAPYSYNEQFF.

The chain employs TRBV19 and TRBJ1-1; 8 nucleotides line up with TRBD1. The CDR3 totals 13 residues. The germline V gene encodes CDR1 LNHDA and CDR2 SQIVND (reference sequence). J gave up 7 bases and V 6 bases, and 7 bases lay outside the gene matches. The CDR3 coding sequence is TGTGCCAGTAGGCTCGACAGGGGATATGAAGCTTTCTTT. Encoded protein: CASRLDRGYEAFF.

V usage is TRBV9 and J usage is TRBJ2-5, with 11 bases aligning to TRBD2. V lost 4 bases to trimming and J lost 1 base; unmatched junction nucleotides: 9. From germline, CDR1 is SGDLS and CDR2 YYNGEE. The CDR3 has 17 residues. As DNA, the CDR3 is TGTGCCAGCAGCCCGACTAGCGGGGCTACCTTCCAAGAGACCCAGTACTTC. Its protein product is CASSPTSGATFQETQYF. Together with reference TRBV9 and TRBJ2-5, the CDR3 gives the full variable domain: DSGVTQTPKHLITATGQRVTLRCSPRSGDLSVYWYQQSLDQGLQFLIQYYNGEERAKGNILERFSAQQFPDLHSELNLSSLELGDSALYFCASSPTSGATFQETQYFGPGTRLLVL.

This clone was found a few times. V usage is TRBV30 and J usage is TRBJ1-2; D may be TRBD1 (6 bases). Germline V gene lookup returns CDR1 GTSNPN and CDR2 SVGIG (reference sequence). With 3 bases removed from V and 5 bases from J, the gap between germline ends came to 19 bases. The CDR3 is 15 residues long. The CDR3 DNA reads TGTGCCTGGAGAGACAGGTCCTCCGGGGTTTATGGCTACACCTTC. Its protein product is CAWRDRSSGVYGYTF. The whole variable domain, remainder taken from reference TRBV30 and TRBJ1-2, is SQTIHQWPATLVQPVGSPLSLECTVEGTSNPNLYWYRQAAGRGLQLLFYSVGIGQISSEVPQNLSASRPQDRQFILSSKKLLLSDSGFYLCAWRDRSSGVYGYTFGSGTRLTVV.

This rearrangement joins TRBV29-1 to TRBJ2-3; D is unclear. V lost 3 bases and J 4 bases, leaving 8 bases between the germline ends. Germline V gene lookup returns CDR1 SQVTM and CDR2 ANQGSEA. CDR3 size: 12 residues. This CDR3 is CSVDFNADTQYF. DNA of the CDR3: TGCAGCGTTGATTTCAATGCAGATACGCAGTATTTT.

This clone was observed a handful of times. Written as DNA, the CDR3 is TGTGCCAGCAGCTTAGGACGGGAGCCGGAAGGCTACGAGCAGTACTTC. It specifies CASSLGREPEGYEQYF. This chain links TRBV7-9 with TRBJ2-7, with D maybe TRBD2 (6 bases). Germline CDR1 is SEHNR and CDR2 is FQNEAQ (reference sequence). Trimming took 1 base from V and 3 from J, leaving 16 bases between them. The CDR3 has 16 amino acids.

The rearrangement links TRBV28 to TRBJ2-7; TRBD2 might be the D (5 bases). Per germline, CDR1 MDHEN and CDR2 SYDVKM. V was pared by 2 bases and J by 3 bases, with 5 bases between. The CDR3 sequence is 12 residues long. The CDR3 spells CASSLEGYEQYF. The CDR3 nucleotides read TGTGCCAGCAGTTTAGAGGGCTACGAGCAGTACTTC. Based on the CDR3 plus reference TRBV28 and TRBJ2-7, the full variable domain is DVKVTQSSRYLVKRTGEKVFLECVQDMDHENMFWYRQDPGLGLRLIYFSYDVKMKEKGDIPEGYSVSREKKERFSLILESASTNQTSMYLCASSLEGYEQYFGPGTRLTVT.

The genes are TRBV5-4 and TRBJ2-7; D ambiguous. The CDR3 is 13 amino acids. The germline V and J ends were trimmed by 0 bases and 6 bases, with 10 bases remaining between them. The germline V gene has CDR1 SGHNT and CDR2 YYREEE (reference sequence). CDR3 amino acids: CASSLGYESEQYF. The CDR3 DNA reads as TGTGCCAGCAGCTTGGGATACGAGAGCGAGCAGTACTTC.

The chain joins TRBV29-1 to TRBJ2-7; D is unclear. Germline V CDR1 and CDR2: SQVTM, ANQGSEA. Trimming took off 4 bases at V and 3 bases at J, with 7 bases between the two ends. This CDR3 has 11 amino acids. CDR3 nucleotide sequence: TGCAGCGTTGGAACTATCTACGAGCAGTACTTC. Residues: CSVGTIYEQYF.

V usage is TRBV5-6 and J usage is TRBJ2-1; the match to TRBD2 covers 8 bases. The CDR3 contains 17 residues. Germline CDR1 reads SGHDT; CDR2 reads YYEEEE. Trimming removed 9 bases from V and 4 bases from J; junction bases left unmatched: 18. In nucleotides, the CDR3 is TGTGCCACGGGACTTGCGGCCAAGCGGGAGAGTTACAATGAGCAGTTCTTC. It is translated as CATGLAAKRESYNEQFF. The whole variable domain, remainder taken from reference TRBV5-6 and TRBJ2-1, is DAGVTQSPTHLIKTRGQQVTLRCSPKSGHDTVSWYQQALGQGPQFIFQYYEEEERQRGNFPDRFSGHQFPNYSSELNVNALLLGDSALYLCATGLAAKRESYNEQFFGPGTRLTVL.

J is TRBJ2-3 and V is TRBV6-5; 7 bases line up with TRBD2. CDR1 MNHEY and CDR2 SVGAGI come from the germline V gene. With 6 bases clipped from V and 3 bases from J, the junction kept 6 bases outside the gene matches. The CDR3 has 14 amino acids. The CDR3 DNA reads as TGTGCCAGCAGGAGGGGAGGGGAGACAGATACGCAGTATTTT. It translates to CASRRGGETDTQYF.

V gene TRBV6-1 combines with J gene TRBJ1-4; no firm D call. Germline values: CDR1 MNHNS, CDR2 SASEGT. The CDR3 consists of 13 residues. Trimming removed 1 base from V and 6 bases from J, with 6 bases in between. CDR3 sequence (DNA): TGTGCCAGCAGTGAAGGAGTGCATGAAAAACTGTTTTTT. It codes for CASSEGVHEKLFF.

The genes are TRBV4-3 and TRBJ2-3; 9 nucleotides match TRBD2. CDR3 length: 19 amino acids. The junction had 11 bases not matched to a gene; V was cut back by 0 bases and J by 1 base. From germline, CDR1 is LGHNA and CDR2 YSLEER. Here the CDR3 reads CASSQERSGSVGGTDTQYF. Written as DNA, the CDR3 is TGCGCCAGCAGCCAAGAACGTAGCGGGAGTGTTGGTGGCACAGATACGCAGTATTTT.

This clone was seen a few times. This chain links TRBV29-1 with TRBJ2-5; D is perhaps TRBD2 (8 bases). Germline V lookup: CDR1 SQVTM, CDR2 ANQGSEA. The length of the CDR3 is 14 residues. Trimming left V 3 bases short and J 7 bases short, with 18 bases between. The CDR3 loop is CSVESAGEGATQYF. The CDR3 nucleotides read TGCAGCGTTGAGTCAGCGGGAGAGGGGGCGACCCAGTACTTC.

The chain carries TRBV28 and TRBJ2-1; 8 bases map to TRBD2. Germline CDR1 reads MDHEN; CDR2 reads SYDVKM. The CDR3 covers 15 residues. After removal of 5 bases from V and 4 bases from J, the junction contained 7 bases not matched to a gene. The CDR3 loop reads CASSPGGLGYNEQFF. Written as DNA, the CDR3 is TGTGCCAGCAGTCCTGGGGGACTAGGGTACAATGAGCAGTTCTTC.

This clone was seen a few times. The chain is built from TRBV7-6 and TRBJ2-3, with 11 bases matching TRBD2. Germline-derived CDR1 and CDR2 are SGHVS and FNYEAQ. The CDR3 loop spans 18 amino acids. With V trimmed by 1 base and J by 6 bases, 12 bases remained unmatched. The CDR3 region has the DNA TGTGCCAGCAGCTTAGAGGGTTGGCTAGCGGGAGGTGGTGATACGCAGTATTTT. This encodes CASSLEGWLAGGGDTQYF. Using reference TRBV7-6 and TRBJ2-3 for the parts outside the CDR3, the full variable domain is GAGVSQSPRYKVTKRGQDVALRCDPISGHVSLYWYRQALGQGPEFLTYFNYEAQQDKSGLPNDRFSAERPEGSISTLTIQRTEQRDSAMYRCASSLEGWLAGGGDTQYFGPGTRLTVL.

This clone has a handful of counts. The chain couples TRBV28 to TRBJ1-2; 7 bases fit TRBD1. The CDR3 contains 16 residues. The J segment lost 4 bases and the V segment lost 4 bases, leaving 12 bases of the junction unmatched. CDR1 MDHEN and CDR2 SYDVKM come from the germline V gene. The CDR3 is CASSSYPGTESYGYTF. The DNA for the CDR3 is TGTGCCAGCAGTTCCTACCCAGGGACAGAGTCCTATGGCTACACCTTC.

V and J are TRBV28 and TRBJ1-5; TRBD1 aligns across 7 bases. The germline gives CDR1 MDHEN, CDR2 SYDVKM. This CDR3 comprises 15 residues. Unmatched junction bases numbered 6, after V lost 6 bases and J lost 1 base. Here the CDR3 DNA reads TGTGCCAGCAGGCTTGGACAGGCCAGCAATCAGCCCCAGCATTTT. It is translated as CASRLGQASNQPQHF.

About this clone itself: A read error is likely, as this CDR3 ends without the conserved phenylalanine or tryptophan. The chain employs TRBV2 and TRBJ1-2, with D possibly TRBD1 on 6 matching bases. The germline gives CDR1 SNHLY, CDR2 FYNNEI. The CDR3 consists of 12 residues. V lost 6 bases, J lost 4 bases, and 9 bases lay in between. CDR3 sequence (DNA): TGTGCCAGCAGCGTACAGGGCTATGGCTACACCGTC. Translation gives CASSVQGYGYTV.

The chain combines TRBV6-4 with TRBJ2-3; 11 bases fit TRBD2. The CDR3 sequence is 15 residues long. Trimming cost V 5 bases and J 3 bases; bases outside gene matches: 4. Germline V gene data show CDR1 as MRHNA and CDR2 as SNTAGT. The chain's CDR3 is CASSTSGRFTDTQYF. CDR3 nucleotide sequence: TGTGCCAGCAGTACTAGCGGGAGATTTACAGATACGCAGTATTTT.